This T cell receptor beta chain was identified during a study of blood T cell repertoires in COVID-19. Study-wide context: Sources were T cells, B-cell-depleted T cells, or PBMCs; the material itself was cDNA or gDNA.

V was shortened by 4 bases and J by 5 bases, with 14 bases between the two germline ends. The CDR3 sequence is 13 residues long. CDR1 and CDR2 from the germline V gene are SQVTM and ANQGSEA. Using immunoSEQ multiplex PCR, the repertoire was profiled, and TCRdb retains in-frame clones only, with some absent. The data show about 240,000 clones, 83% seen once. The receptor was isolated from a woman aged 40 to 50 who had been exposed to COVID-19. V usage is TRBV29-1 and J usage is TRBJ2-5; D is unresolved. The material sequenced was PBMCs or T cells enriched from blood (not recorded which). The CDR3 DNA is TGCAGCGTTGCTGTACAGATTGGGGAGACCCAGTACTTC. It codes for CSVAVQIGETQYF.